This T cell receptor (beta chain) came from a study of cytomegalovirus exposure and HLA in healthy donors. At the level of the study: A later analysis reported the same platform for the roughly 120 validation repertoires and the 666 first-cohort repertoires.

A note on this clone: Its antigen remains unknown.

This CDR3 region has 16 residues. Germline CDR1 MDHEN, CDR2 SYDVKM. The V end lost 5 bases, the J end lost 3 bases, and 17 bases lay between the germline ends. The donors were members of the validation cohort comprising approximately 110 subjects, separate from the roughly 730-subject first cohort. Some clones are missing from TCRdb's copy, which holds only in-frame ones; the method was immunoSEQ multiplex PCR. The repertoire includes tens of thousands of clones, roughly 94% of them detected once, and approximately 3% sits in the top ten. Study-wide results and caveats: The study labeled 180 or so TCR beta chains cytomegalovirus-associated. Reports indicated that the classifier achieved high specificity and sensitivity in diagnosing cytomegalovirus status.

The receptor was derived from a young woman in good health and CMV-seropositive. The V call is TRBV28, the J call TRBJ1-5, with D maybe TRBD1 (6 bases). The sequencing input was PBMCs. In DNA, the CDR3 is TGTGCCAGCAGTCAGATGACAGGAGGAGTCAATCAGCCCCAGCATTTT. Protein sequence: CASSQMTGGVNQPQHF.